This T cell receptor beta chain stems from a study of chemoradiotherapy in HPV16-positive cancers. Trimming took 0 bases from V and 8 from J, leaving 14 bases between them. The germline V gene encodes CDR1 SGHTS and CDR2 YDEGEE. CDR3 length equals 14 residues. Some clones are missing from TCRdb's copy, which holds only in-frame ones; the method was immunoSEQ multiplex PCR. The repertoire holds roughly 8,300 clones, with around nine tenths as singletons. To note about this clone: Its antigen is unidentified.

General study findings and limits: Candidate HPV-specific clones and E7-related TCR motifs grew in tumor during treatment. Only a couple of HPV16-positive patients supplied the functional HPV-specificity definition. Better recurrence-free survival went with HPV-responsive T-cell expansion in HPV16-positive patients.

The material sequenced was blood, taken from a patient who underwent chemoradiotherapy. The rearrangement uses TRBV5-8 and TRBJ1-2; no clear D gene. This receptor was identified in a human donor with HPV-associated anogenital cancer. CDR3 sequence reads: CASSLGRRTGGYTF. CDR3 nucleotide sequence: TGTGCCAGCAGCTTGGGGAGAAGGACGGGAGGCTACACCTTC.